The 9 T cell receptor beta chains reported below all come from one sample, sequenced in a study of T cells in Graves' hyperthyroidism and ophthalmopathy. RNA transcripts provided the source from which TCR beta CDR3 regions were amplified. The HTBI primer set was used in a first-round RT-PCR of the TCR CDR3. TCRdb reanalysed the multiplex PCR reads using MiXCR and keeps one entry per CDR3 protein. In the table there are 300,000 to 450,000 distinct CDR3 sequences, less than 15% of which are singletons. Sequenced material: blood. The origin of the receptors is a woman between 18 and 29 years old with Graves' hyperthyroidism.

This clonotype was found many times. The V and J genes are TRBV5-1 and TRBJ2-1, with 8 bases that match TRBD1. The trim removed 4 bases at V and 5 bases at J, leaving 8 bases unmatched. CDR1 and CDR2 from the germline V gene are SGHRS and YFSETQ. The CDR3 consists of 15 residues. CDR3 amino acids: CASSRPQGANNEQFF. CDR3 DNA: TGCGCCAGCAGCCGACCTCAGGGGGCCAACAATGAGCAGTTCTTC.

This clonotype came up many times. CDR3 nucleotides: TGTGCCAGCTCACCACCGGGAGATGGTGAGCAGTTCTTC. It translates to CASSPPGDGEQFF. The J gene is TRBJ2-1, the V gene TRBV18, with TRBD2 as a possible D gene (5 bases). The ends were cut back, 0 bases at V and 9 bases at J, with 9 bases in the middle. From germline, CDR1 is KGHSH and CDR2 LQKENI. This CDR3 has 13 amino acids.

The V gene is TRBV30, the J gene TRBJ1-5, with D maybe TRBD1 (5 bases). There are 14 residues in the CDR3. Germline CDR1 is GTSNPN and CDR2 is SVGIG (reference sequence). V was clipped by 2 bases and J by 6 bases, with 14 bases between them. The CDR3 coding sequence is TGTGCCTGGAGTTCCGCAGGGTCCACTCAGCCCCAGCATTTT. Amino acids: CAWSSAGSTQPQHF.

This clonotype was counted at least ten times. The CDR3 sequence is CSARDEKVDTQYF. The CDR3 bases are TGCAGTGCTAGAGATGAGAAGGTAGATACGCAGTATTTT. The chain couples TRBV20-1 to TRBJ2-3; D is unresolved. Trimming removed 0 bases at V and 5 bases at J, with 9 bases between. Germline CDR1 DFQATT, CDR2 SNEGSKA (reference sequence). This CDR3 spans 13 amino acids.

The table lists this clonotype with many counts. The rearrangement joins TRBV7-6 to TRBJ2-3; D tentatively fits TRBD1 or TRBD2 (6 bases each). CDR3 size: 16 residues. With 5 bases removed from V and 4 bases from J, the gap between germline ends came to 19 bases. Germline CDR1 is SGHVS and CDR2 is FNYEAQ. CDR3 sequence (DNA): TGTGCCAGCAGCCGACTTGGGTCCGGGGGCCCAGATACGCAGTATTTT. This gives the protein CASSRLGSGGPDTQYF.

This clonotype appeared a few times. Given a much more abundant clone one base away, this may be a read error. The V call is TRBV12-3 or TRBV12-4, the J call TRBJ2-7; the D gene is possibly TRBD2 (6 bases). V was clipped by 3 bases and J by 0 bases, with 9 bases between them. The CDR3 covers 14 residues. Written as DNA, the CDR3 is TGTGCCAGCAGTTTTGGGGGGTTCTCCTACGAGCAGTACTTC. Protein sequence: CASSFGGFSYEQYF.

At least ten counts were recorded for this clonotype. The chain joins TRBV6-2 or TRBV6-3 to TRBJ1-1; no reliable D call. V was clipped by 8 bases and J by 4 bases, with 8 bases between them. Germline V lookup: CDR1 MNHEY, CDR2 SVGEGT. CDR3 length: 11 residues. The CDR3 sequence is CASLRSTEAFF. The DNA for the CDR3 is TGTGCCAGCCTCCGGAGCACTGAAGCTTTCTTT.

The CDR3 protein is CASSQGSWVLLYGYTF. The CDR3 DNA follows: TGCGCCAGCAGCCAAGGGTCCTGGGTTTTACTTTATGGCTACACCTTC. V usage is TRBV4-1 and J usage is TRBJ1-2; no firm D call. CDR1 MGHRA and CDR2 YSYEKL come from the germline V gene. With 1 base removed from V and 5 bases from J, the gap between germline ends came to 17 bases. The length of the CDR3 is 16 residues.

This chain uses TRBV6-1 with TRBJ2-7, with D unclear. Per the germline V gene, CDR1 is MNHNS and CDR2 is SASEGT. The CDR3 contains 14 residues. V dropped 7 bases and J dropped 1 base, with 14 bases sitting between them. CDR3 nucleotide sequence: TGTGCCAGCACCCGACCCCCTGATTCCTACGAGCAGTACTTC. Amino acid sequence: CASTRPPDSYEQYF.